This T cell receptor (beta chain) was captured by sequencing in a study of CD8+CD57+ T cells in acquired aplastic anemia (dated by TCRdb to the late 2010s). Notes on the research overall: On average, sorted CD4+ and CD8+ cells yielded around 3.5 ug of extracted DNA, with a range of about 0.18 to 30 ug. CD8+CD57+ expansion was defined as frequency above the mean frequency observed in healthy subjects.

Spanning cysteine to phenylalanine, the CDR3 consists of 15 amino acids. CDR1 and CDR2, looked up from the germline V gene, are SNHLY and FYNNEI. What the research found in general, with its limitations: Around 28 CD8+ CDR3 sequences were found to be shared between patients and controls, but these sequences appeared to be highly expressed in patients and within the immunodominant clones of the patients. CD8+ Simpson's diversity did not differ significantly between patients and healthy controls (P=0.060).

Notes on this clonotype: The target of this receptor is not known. Because the CDR3's place on the DNA is in doubt, the DNA is left out and the CDR3 is given as listed by TCRdb.

Expansion of CD8+CD57+ cells had been shown by flow cytometry in the patients chosen for sequencing. All patients had severe acquired aplastic anemia diagnosed by International Study of Aplastic Anemia and Agranulocytosis and Camitta criteria. Patients had received no therapy at the time of blood sampling. TCR repertoires of sorted CD4+ and CD8+ blood T cells from severe aplastic anemia patients and healthy subjects were deep-sequenced in the study. Patients were enrolled in the USA under clinicaltrials.gov protocols 00001620, 01623167, 00001397, 00071045, 00081523 and 00961064. Ficoll-Paque density gradient centrifugation was used to isolate peripheral blood mononuclear cells. Before DNA extraction, CD4+ and CD8+ T cells were sorted with FACS or magnetic beads. Genomic DNA served as template for TCR beta VDJ combination and CDR3 sequence profiling. An Illumina HiSeq 2000 was the platform used for TCR repertoire sequencing. Per the authors' processing: TRBV/TRBJ rearrangement plots, CDR3 size and DJ length profiles, and Simpson's diversity index were used to evaluate the repertoires. The most abundant DNA sequence in the deep sequencing data was taken as the immunodominant clone. CDR3 amino acid sequences were screened for sharing across subjects and were compared with published repertoires and the VDJdb database. TCRdb applied fastp at Q25 and MiXCR to the public reads, then kept only in-frame beta chains. Identical CDR3 proteins give one entry, which carries the most common genes and DNA. The V and J calls were not made by the authors but by TCRdb's processing. Within this sample are about 200,000 distinct CDR3 sequences, with roughly 50% of them counted one time only. 20% of the sample is held by the ten biggest clonotypes.

The sequence is built from TRBV2 and TRBJ2-1. The sample taken for sequencing was sorted CD4+, CD8+, or CD8+CD57+ T cells (not recorded which) from PBMCs. This receptor was taken from a human donor with aplastic anemia. The CDR3 sequence is CACSAREWVGNEQFF.